This TCR beta chain originates from a study of tissue T cells after allogeneic stem cell transplantation. Findings of the study overall: TCR repertoires tracked anatomic similarity, regardless of disease or transplant status. Only a limited share of tissue TCRs appeared in blood or spleen. Shared clones across patients were few; motif clustering revealed tissue-specific shared signatures.

Survey-depth TCRbeta CDR3 sequencing reported V/J genes and productive frequencies. The table came from immunoSEQ multiplex PCR; TCRdb's copy has only in-frame clones and leaves some out. The repertoire holds 1,600 or so clones, roughly half seen once, with over 25% in the top ten. V was shortened by 0 bases and J by 7 bases, with 5 bases between the two germline ends. Germline loops: CDR1 FNHDT, CDR2 SITEND (reference sequence). The CDR3 runs to 12 residues. Time point here: mouse harvest day 14 after allogeneic transplant. Each mouse received 10^7 T-cell-depleted marrow cells plus 10^6 splenic CD5+ T cells by tail vein. By sample fraction, this clone is large. Its antigen is still unknown. The genes are named according to mouse. The read comes to an end 1 residue before the CDR3 does, leaving the germline J gene to fill in the end.

The sequencing sample was made of gut tissue. This TCR was recovered from a female BALB/c mouse given C57BL/6 T cells with graft-versus-host disease after an allogeneic hematopoietic cell transplant. This chain links TRBV19 with TRBJ1-5; D gene ambiguous. The part of the CDR3 DNA that was read is TGTGCCAGCAGTATAGGGCCGCAGGCTCCGCTT. As protein: CASSIGPQAPL. The entire CDR3 sequence reads CASSIGPQAPLF.